Listed below are T cell receptor beta chains from one sample, sequenced in a study of blood T cell repertoires in COVID-19. Data came from immunoSEQ multiplex PCR; TCRdb stores just in-frame clones and leaves some out. In the table there are under 200,000 clones, approximately 91% of which are singletons. The sequenced sample was PBMCs or T cells enriched from blood (not recorded which). The source of these receptors is a woman aged 18-30 years who had recovered from COVID-19. Both conserved end residues are part of each CDR3. A D gene is named only where the DNA matches it firmly. Some rows mark clone size as missing; the rest say once, few, many or name a class of expanded clone.

V gene	clone size	J gene	D gene	CDR3 protein	CDR3 DNA
TRBV4-2	-	TRBJ2-1	-	CASSQASVPYNEQFF	TGTGCCAGCAGCCAAGCCTCGGTGCCATACAATGAGCAGTTCTTC
TRBV6-1	-	TRBJ1-5	-	CASSEPTEGNQPQHF	TGTGCCAGCAGTGAACCCACCGAGGGTAATCAGCCCCAGCATTTT
TRBV25-1	-	TRBJ2-7	TRBD2	CASSERLAGAYEQYF	TGTGCCAGCAGTGAACGACTAGCGGGAGCCTACGAGCAGTACTTC
TRBV28	-	TRBJ2-4	TRBD1	CASSGTVKNIQYF	TGTGCCAGCTCCGGGACAGTCAAAAACATTCAGTACTTC
TRBV2	-	TRBJ2-1	-	CASSWSNEQFF	TGTGCCAGCAGTTGGAGCAATGAGCAGTTCTTC
TRBV27	-	TRBJ2-7	TRBD2	CASTLTSGSHEQYF	TGTGCCAGCACCTTGACTAGCGGGAGTCACGAGCAGTACTTC
TRBV30	-	TRBJ1-4	TRBD1	CAWSPGQIREKLFF	TGTGCCTGGAGTCCGGGACAGATTCGTGAAAAACTGTTTTTT
TRBV3-1/TRBV3-2	-	TRBJ2-3	TRBD2	CASSLLGLAPDTQYF	TGTGCCAGCAGCCTGCTGGGACTAGCGCCAGATACGCAGTATTTT
TRBV6-5	-	TRBJ2-3	-	CASRYASTDTQYF	TGTGCCAGCCGGTATGCTAGCACAGATACGCAGTATTTT
TRBV7-2	few	TRBJ2-7	TRBD1	CASSARTGDFRYEQYF	TGTGCCAGCAGTGCCCGGACAGGGGATTTTAGGTACGAGCAGTACTTC
TRBV29-1	-	TRBJ1-3	TRBD1	CSAGTVGNTIYF	TGCAGCGCTGGGACAGTTGGAAACACCATATATTTT